This TCR beta chain was sequenced for a study of beta chain features in type 1 diabetes. Study-level findings and limits: High TCR expression in some cells could lead to their over-representation in cDNA sequencing. Resolution of whether HLA type affects TCRB rearrangement was not achieved here. TCRB CDR3s from Type 1 diabetes patients were moderately but significantly shorter in all four CD4+ subsets.

As to this clone: The target antigen is unknown.

The study reverse transcribed the entire isolated RNA, so it sequenced expressed TCRB transcripts. Method: immunoSEQ multiplex PCR; TCRdb's copy keeps in-frame clones and lacks some. The sample records around 690,000 clones, roughly 12% being singletons. Germline V gives CDR1 MNHEY, CDR2 SVGAGI. V shed 5 bases and J 8 bases; nucleotides not matched to a gene: 7. The CDR3 spans 13 residues. The chain recombines TRBV6-5 with TRBJ1-2; the match to TRBD1 covers 8 bases. The sequenced sample was naive CD4+ T cells from blood. The sequence derives from a man younger than 45 with type 1 diabetes. CDR3 residues: CASSQTGEHGYTF. The CDR3 bases are TGTGCCAGCAGTCAGACAGGGGAGCACGGCTACACCTTC.